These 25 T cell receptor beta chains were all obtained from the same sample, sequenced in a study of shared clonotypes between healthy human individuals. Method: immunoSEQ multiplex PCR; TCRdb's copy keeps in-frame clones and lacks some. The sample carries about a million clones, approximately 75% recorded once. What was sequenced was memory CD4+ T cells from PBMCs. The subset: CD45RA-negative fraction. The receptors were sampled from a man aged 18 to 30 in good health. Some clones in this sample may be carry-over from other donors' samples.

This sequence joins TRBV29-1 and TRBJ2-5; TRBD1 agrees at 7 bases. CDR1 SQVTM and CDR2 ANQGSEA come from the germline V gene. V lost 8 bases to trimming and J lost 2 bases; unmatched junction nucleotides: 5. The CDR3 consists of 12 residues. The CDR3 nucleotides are TGCAGCTCGGGGACAGTGCAAGAGACCCAGTACTTC. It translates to CSSGTVQETQYF. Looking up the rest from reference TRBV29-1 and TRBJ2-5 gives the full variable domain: SAVISQKPSRDICQRGTSLTIQCQVDSQVTMMFWYRQQPGQSLTLIATANQGSEATYESGFVIDKFPISRPNLTFSTLTVSNMSPEDSSIYLCSSGTVQETQYFGPGTRLLVL.

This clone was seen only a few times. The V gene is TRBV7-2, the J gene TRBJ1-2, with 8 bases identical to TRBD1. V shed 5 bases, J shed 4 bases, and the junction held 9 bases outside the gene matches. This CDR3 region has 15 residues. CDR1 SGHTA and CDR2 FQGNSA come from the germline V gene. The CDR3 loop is CASSPPTDRGYGYTF. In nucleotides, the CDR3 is TGTGCCAGCAGCCCGCCTACCGACAGGGGCTATGGCTACACCTTC.

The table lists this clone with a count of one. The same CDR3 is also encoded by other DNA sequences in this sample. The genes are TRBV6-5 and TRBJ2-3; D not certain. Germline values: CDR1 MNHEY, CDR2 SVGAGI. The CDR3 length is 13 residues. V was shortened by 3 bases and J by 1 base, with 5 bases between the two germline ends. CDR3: CASSYPGTDTQYF. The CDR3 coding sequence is TGTGCCAGCAGTTATCCGGGCACAGATACGCAGTATTTT.

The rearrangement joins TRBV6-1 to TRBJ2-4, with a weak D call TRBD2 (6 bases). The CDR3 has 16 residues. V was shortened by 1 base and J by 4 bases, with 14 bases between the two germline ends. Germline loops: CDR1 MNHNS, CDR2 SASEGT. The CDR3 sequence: CASSEVGRRGKNIQYF. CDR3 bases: TGTGCCAGCAGTGAAGTGGGAAGGCGGGGAAAAAACATTCAGTACTTC.

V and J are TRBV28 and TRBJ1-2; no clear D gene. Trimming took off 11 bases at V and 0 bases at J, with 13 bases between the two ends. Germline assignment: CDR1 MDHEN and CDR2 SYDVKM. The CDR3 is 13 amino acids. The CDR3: CAAGRTTNYGYTF. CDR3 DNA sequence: TGTGCCGCGGGGAGGACTACTAACTATGGCTACACCTTC.

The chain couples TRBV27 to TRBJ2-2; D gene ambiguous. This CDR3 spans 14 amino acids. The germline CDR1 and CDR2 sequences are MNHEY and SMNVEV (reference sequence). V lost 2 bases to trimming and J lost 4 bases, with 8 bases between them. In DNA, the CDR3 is TGTGCCAGCAGTTTACCCCACAGCACCGGGGAGCTGTTTTTT. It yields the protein CASSLPHSTGELFF.

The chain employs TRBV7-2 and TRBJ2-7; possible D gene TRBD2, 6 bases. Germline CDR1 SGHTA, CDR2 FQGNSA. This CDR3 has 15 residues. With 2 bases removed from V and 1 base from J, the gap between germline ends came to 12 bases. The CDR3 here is CASSLSLASSYEQYF. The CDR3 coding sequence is TGTGCCAGCAGCTTAAGCCTAGCGTCATCCTACGAGCAGTACTTC.

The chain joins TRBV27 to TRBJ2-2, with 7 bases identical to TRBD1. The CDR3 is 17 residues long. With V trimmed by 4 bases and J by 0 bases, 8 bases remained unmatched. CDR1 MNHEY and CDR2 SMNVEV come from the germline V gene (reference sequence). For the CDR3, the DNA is TGTGCCAGCAGTTGGGACAGCCACCCCTCGAACACCGGGGAGCTGTTTTTT. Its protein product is CASSWDSHPSNTGELFF.

The CDR3 spells CASSSWQGSGQFF. As DNA, the CDR3 is TGTGCCAGCAGCTCTTGGCAGGGTTCGGGTCAGTTCTTC. The chain joins TRBV7-3 to TRBJ2-1, with D tentatively TRBD1 (5 bases). V lost 4 bases to trimming and J lost 13 bases, with 17 bases between them. Germline values: CDR1 SGHTA, CDR2 FQGTGA. The CDR3 has 13 amino acids.

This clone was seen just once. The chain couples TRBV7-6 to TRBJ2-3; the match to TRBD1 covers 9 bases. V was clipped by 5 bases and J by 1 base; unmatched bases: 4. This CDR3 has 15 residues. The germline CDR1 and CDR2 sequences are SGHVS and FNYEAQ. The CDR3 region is CASSTRTGGTDTQYF. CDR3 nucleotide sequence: TGTGCCAGCAGCACTCGGACAGGGGGCACAGATACGCAGTATTTT.

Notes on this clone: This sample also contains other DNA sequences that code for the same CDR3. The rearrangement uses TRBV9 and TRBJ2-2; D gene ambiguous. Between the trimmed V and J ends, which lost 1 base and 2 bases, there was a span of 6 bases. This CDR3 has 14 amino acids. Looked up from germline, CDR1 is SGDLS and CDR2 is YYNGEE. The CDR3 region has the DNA TGTGCCAGCAGCGTAACTGTTAACACCGGGGAGCTGTTTTTT. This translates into CASSVTVNTGELFF.

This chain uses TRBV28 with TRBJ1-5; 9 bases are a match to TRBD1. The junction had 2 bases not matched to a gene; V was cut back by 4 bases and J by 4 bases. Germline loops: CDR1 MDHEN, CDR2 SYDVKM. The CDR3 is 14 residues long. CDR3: CASSYRGLNQPQHF. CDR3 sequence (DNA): TGTGCCAGCAGTTACAGGGGGCTAAATCAGCCCCAGCATTTT.

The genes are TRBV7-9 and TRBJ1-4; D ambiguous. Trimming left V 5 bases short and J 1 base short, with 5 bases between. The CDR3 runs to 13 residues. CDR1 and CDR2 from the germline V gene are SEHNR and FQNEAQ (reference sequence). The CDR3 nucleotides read TGTGCCAGCAGCCGTGGAACTAATGAAAAACTGTTTTTT. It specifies CASSRGTNEKLFF.

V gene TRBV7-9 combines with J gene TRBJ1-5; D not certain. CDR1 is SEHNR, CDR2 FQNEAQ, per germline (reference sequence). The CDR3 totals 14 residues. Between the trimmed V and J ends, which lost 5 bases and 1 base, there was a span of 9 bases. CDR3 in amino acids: CASSPDTSNQPQHF. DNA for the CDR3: TGTGCCAGCAGCCCCGACACGAGCAATCAGCCCCAGCATTTT.

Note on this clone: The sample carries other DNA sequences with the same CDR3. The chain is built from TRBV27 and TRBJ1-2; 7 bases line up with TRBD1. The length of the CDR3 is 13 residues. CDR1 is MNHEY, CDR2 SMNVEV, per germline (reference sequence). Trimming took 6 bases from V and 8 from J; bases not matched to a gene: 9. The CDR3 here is CASSDRAGGGYTF. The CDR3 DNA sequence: TGTGCCAGCAGCGACAGGGCCGGGGGGGGCTACACCTTC.

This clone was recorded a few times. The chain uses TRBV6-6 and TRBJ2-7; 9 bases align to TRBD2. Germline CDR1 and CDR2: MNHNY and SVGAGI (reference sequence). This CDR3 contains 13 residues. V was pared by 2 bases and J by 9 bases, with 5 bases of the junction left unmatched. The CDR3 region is CASSYNSGSAQYF. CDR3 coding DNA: TGTGCCAGCAGTTACAATAGCGGGAGTGCGCAGTACTTC.

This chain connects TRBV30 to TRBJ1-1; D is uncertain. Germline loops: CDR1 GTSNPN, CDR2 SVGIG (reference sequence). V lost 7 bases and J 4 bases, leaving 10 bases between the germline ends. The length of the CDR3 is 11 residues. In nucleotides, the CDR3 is TGTGCCTCCCTCCTGGTCACTGAAGCTTTCTTT. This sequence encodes CASLLVTEAFF.

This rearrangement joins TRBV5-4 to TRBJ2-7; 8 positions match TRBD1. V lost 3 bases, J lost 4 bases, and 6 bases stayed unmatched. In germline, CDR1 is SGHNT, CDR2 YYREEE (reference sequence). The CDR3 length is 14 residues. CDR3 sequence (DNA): TGTGCCAGCAGCTCCTACCAGGGGGCATACGAGCAGTACTTC. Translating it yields CASSSYQGAYEQYF.

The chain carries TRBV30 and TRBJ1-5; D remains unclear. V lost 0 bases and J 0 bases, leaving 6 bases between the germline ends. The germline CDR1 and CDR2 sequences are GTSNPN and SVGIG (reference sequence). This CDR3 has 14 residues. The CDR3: CAWSVGSSNQPQHF. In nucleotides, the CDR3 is TGTGCCTGGAGTGTGGGCAGTAGCAATCAGCCCCAGCATTTT.

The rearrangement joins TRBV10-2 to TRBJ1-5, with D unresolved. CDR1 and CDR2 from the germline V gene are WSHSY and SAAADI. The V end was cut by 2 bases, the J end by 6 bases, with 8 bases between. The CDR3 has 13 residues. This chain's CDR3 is CASSEAGSQPQHF. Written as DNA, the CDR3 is TGCGCCAGCAGTGAGGCGGGTTCTCAGCCCCAGCATTTT.

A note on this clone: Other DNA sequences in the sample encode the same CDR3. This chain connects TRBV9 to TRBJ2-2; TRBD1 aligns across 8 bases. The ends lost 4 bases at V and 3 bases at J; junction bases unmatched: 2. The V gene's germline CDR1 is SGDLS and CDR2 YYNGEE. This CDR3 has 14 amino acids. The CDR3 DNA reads TGTGCCAGCAGCTTGACAGGGGACACCGGGGAGCTGTTTTTT. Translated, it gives CASSLTGDTGELFF.

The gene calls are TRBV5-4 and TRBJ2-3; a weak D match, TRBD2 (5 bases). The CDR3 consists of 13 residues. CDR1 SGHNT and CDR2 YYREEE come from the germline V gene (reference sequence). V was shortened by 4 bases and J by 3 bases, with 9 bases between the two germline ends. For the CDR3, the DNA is TGTGCCAGCAGCCAGGACTGGACAGATACGCAGTATTTT. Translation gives CASSQDWTDTQYF.

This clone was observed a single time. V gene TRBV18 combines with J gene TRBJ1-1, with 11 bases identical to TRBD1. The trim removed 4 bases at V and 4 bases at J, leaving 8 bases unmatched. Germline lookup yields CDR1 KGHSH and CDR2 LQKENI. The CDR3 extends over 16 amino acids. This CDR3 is CASSQGQGASSTEAFF. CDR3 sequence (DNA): TGTGCCAGCTCACAAGGACAGGGGGCTTCAAGCACTGAAGCTTTCTTT. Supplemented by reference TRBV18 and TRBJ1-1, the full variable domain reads NAGVMQNPRHLVRRRGQEARLRCSPMKGHSHVYWYRQLPEEGLKFMVYLQKENIIDESGMPKERFSAEFPKEGPSILRIQQVVRGDSAAYFCASSQGQGASSTEAFFGQGTRLTVV.

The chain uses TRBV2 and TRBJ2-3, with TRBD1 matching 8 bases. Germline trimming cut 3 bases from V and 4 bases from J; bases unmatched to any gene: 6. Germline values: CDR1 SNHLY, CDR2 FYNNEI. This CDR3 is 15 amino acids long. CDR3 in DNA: TGTGCCAGCAGTGAGTGGGCAGGGGGCGCAGATACGCAGTATTTT. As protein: CASSEWAGGADTQYF.

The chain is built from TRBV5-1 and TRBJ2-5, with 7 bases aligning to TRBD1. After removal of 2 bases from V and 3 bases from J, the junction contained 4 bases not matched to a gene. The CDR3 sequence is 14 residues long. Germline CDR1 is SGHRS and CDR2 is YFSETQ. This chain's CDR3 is CASSFGTAEETQYF. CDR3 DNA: TGCGCCAGCAGCTTCGGGACAGCTGAAGAGACCCAGTACTTC.